These 15 T cell receptor beta chains were all obtained from the same sample, sequenced in a study of post-analysis software for immune sequencing data. General observations from the study: Controls showed lower frequencies than patients for 4 or 5 TRBV segments, and TRBV5-6, TRBV5-1 and TRBV20-1 were among these.

Sequencing libraries made from TCR beta cDNA carried unique molecular identifiers. TCRdb re-called the PCR reads through MiXCR, storing one row per CDR3 protein. The table has 350,000 to 500,000 distinct CDR3 sequences, approximately 38% seen once; the top ten hold under 9%. These receptors' targets are unknown. The sequencing sample was made of blood. These receptors all come from a girl aged 2-15 years with multiple sclerosis.

The chain employs TRBV27 and TRBJ2-7; D remains ambiguous. The CDR3 sequence is 17 residues long. CDR1 and CDR2 from the germline V gene are MNHEY and SMNVEV (reference sequence). Trimming shortened V by 4 bases and J by 0 bases, and 19 bases separated the two germline ends. Here the CDR3 DNA reads TGTGCCAGCAGTTCTTTGGTGTCTCCGATTAGCTCCTACGAGCAGTACTTC. It translates to CASSSLVSPISSYEQYF.

The chain uses TRBV24-1 and TRBJ2-6, with unresolved D. Germline lookup yields CDR1 KGHDR and CDR2 SFDVKD. Between the trimmed V and J ends, which lost 4 bases and 1 base, there was a span of 4 bases. The CDR3 covers 14 residues. DNA for the CDR3: TGTGCCACCAGTGACACGTCTGGGGCCAACGTCCTGACTTTC. Amino acid sequence: CATSDTSGANVLTF.

This clonotype was detected a few times. The V call is TRBV20-1, the J call TRBJ2-5; D may be TRBD2 (6 bases). V lost 7 bases to trimming and J lost 2 bases, with 20 bases between them. The CDR3 is 15 residues long. Germline V gives CDR1 DFQATT, CDR2 SNEGSKA (reference sequence). Written as DNA, the CDR3 is TGCAGTGTCCAAGGCTCCGGGGGTTTACAAGAGACCCAGTACTTC. Translated: CSVQGSGGLQETQYF.

J is TRBJ2-2 and V is TRBV11-2; no definite D call. Trimming took off 0 bases at V and 4 bases at J, with 12 bases between the two ends. This CDR3 comprises 16 residues. Germline CDR1 SGHAT, CDR2 FQNNGV. CDR3 in amino acids: CASSLDLTGGTGELFF. The CDR3 DNA is TGTGCCAGCAGCTTAGATTTGACGGGTGGCACCGGGGAGCTGTTTTTT.

The chain employs TRBV15 and TRBJ2-4; 10 bases are a match to TRBD2. Looked up from germline, CDR1 is LNHNV and CDR2 is YYDKDF (reference sequence). The trim removed 0 bases at V and 1 base at J, leaving 18 bases unmatched. The CDR3 loop spans 22 amino acids. The CDR3 sequence is CATSRDQPLSGGALLAKNIQYF. The CDR3 DNA sequence: TGTGCCACCAGCAGAGATCAACCCCTAAGCGGGGGGGCACTTCTGGCCAAAAACATTCAGTACTTC.

The CDR3 DNA follows: TGCGCCAGCAGCCAAGCATGGGCTCCCGATACGCAGTATTTT. Translation gives CASSQAWAPDTQYF. V gene TRBV4-3 combines with J gene TRBJ2-3, with unresolved D. Germline values: CDR1 LGHNA, CDR2 YSLEER. The CDR3 length is 14 residues. Trimming cost V 1 base and J 6 bases, with 11 bases left between them.

The CDR3 sequence: CASSVDPGLGSPLHF. As DNA, the CDR3 is TGTGCCAGCAGCGTCGACCCAGGGTTAGGATCACCCCTCCACTTT. This chain joins TRBV9 and TRBJ1-6, with D perhaps TRBD1 (5 bases). Per germline, CDR1 SGDLS and CDR2 YYNGEE. The V gene lost 2 bases and the J gene lost 10 bases, with 16 bases spanning the gap. This CDR3 has 15 amino acids.

The J gene is TRBJ2-7, the V gene TRBV7-2; D is unclear. Germline V gene data show CDR1 as SGHTA and CDR2 as FQGNSA. Trimming pared 7 bases from V and 6 bases from J, leaving 22 bases between. This CDR3 has 15 residues. The CDR3 DNA is TGTGCCAGCACCAAGTACGGGTCCTCACAGTTCGAGCAGTACTTC. Translated: CASTKYGSSQFEQYF.

For the CDR3, the DNA is TGTGCCAGCAGCCGACTTGGTCGGGAGCAGTACTTC. The encoded protein is CASSRLGREQYF. The chain has TRBV7-2 and TRBJ2-7, with D unresolved. Germline V gene lookup returns CDR1 SGHTA and CDR2 FQGNSA. CDR3 length equals 12 residues. Trimming removed 5 bases from V and 7 bases from J, with 12 bases in between.

The chain combines TRBV19 with TRBJ2-7; D remains ambiguous. V dropped 1 base and J dropped 1 base, with 8 bases sitting between them. The CDR3 sequence is 14 residues long. The germline gives CDR1 LNHDA, CDR2 SQIVND (reference sequence). The CDR3 DNA sequence: TGTGCCAGTAGTATAGGACCGGATTCCTACGAGCAGTACTTC. It specifies CASSIGPDSYEQYF.

This chain links TRBV5-1 with TRBJ2-1, with TRBD2 matching over 9 bases. There are 16 residues in the CDR3. V lost 4 bases and J lost 0; bases outside the gene matches: 5. Germline-derived CDR1 and CDR2 are SGHRS and YFSETQ. The CDR3 sequence is CASSGGLAISYNEQFF. The CDR3 DNA reads as TGCGCCAGCAGCGGCGGACTAGCGATCTCCTACAATGAGCAGTTCTTC.

The chain uses TRBV12-3 or TRBV12-4 and TRBJ1-2; TRBD1 agrees at 10 bases. J gave up 4 bases and V 5 bases, and 4 bases lay outside the gene matches. The CDR3 extends over 14 amino acids. This CDR3 reads CASSDRGRGYGYTF. As DNA, the CDR3 is TGTGCCAGCAGTGACAGGGGGCGCGGCTATGGCTACACCTTC.

This clonotype showed up many times. The chain is built from TRBV10-3 and TRBJ1-4, with TRBD1 identical over 7 bases. Trimming cost V 8 bases and J 4 bases; bases outside gene matches: 4. Germline assignment: CDR1 ENHRY and CDR2 SYGVKD. The CDR3 loop spans 13 amino acids. DNA for the CDR3: TGTGCCATCGGGACAGAACTTAATGAAAAACTGTTTTTT. Its translation: CAIGTELNEKLFF.

The chain carries TRBV7-3 and TRBJ2-5; D could derive from TRBD1 or TRBD2 (6 bases each). CDR1 SGHTA and CDR2 FQGTGA come from the germline V gene. The CDR3 extends over 14 amino acids. Trimming took 4 bases from V and 5 from J, leaving 14 bases between them. CDR3 region: CASSSGGGRETQYF. The CDR3 bases are TGTGCCAGCAGCTCCGGAGGGGGAAGGGAGACCCAGTACTTC.

The CDR3 DNA sequence: TGTGCCAGCAGTTACCGGACGGGAGCTAGCGGATCCTACGAGCAGTACTTC. This encodes CASSYRTGASGSYEQYF. The chain employs TRBV6-5 and TRBJ2-7; 7 bases align to TRBD2. The CDR3 runs to 17 residues. V was clipped by 2 bases and J by 1 base; unmatched bases: 11. Germline-derived CDR1 and CDR2 are MNHEY and SVGAGI.